This T cell receptor beta chain was found in a study of T cells in Graves' hyperthyroidism and ophthalmopathy. Study outcomes and limitations: In the blood, most expanded thyroid clonotypes above 0.001 appeared as well.

Trimming pared 3 bases from V and 8 bases from J, leaving 11 bases between. The CDR3 sequence is 12 residues long. CDR1 SGHTS and CDR2 YDEGEE come from the germline V gene. The source material, RNA transcripts, was used to amplify TCR beta CDR3 regions. Carried out on the TCR CDR3, a first-round RT-PCR used the HTBI primer set. TCRdb analysed the multiplex PCR reads with MiXCR anew, one entry per CDR3 protein. The sample yields fewer than 600,000 distinct CDR3 sequences, 12% to 15% seen once. This clonotype was detected ten times or more. Its target is not known. The source is a woman aged 40-49 years with Graves' hyperthyroidism. Material: blood. V is TRBV5-8 and J is TRBJ1-1; D perhaps matches TRBD1 (6 bases). CDR3 nucleotides: TGTGCCAGCAGCTGGGGGGGGGGCGAAGCTTTCTTT. Its translation: CASSWGGGEAFF.